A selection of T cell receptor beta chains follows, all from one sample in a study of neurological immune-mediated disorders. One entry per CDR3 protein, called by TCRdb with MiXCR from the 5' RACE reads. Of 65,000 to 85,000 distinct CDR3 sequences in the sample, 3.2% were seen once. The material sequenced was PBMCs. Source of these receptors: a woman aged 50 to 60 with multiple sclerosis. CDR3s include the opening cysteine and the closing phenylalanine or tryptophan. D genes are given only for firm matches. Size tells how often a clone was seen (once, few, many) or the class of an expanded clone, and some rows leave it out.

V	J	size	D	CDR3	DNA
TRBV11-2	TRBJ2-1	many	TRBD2	CASSLWVRTSGSPHEQFF	TGTGCCAGCAGCTTATGGGTAAGGACTAGCGGGAGTCCCCATGAGCAGTTCTTC
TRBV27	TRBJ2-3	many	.	CASSQQGYTQYF	TGTGCCAGCAGTCAACAAGGATATACGCAGTATTTT
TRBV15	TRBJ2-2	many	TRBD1	CATSRPIGTGNTGELFF	TGTGCCACCAGCAGACCAATTGGGACAGGGAACACCGGGGAGCTGTTTTTT
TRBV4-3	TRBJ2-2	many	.	CASSQGVHGELFF	TGCGCCAGCAGCCAAGGCGTCCACGGGGAGCTGTTTTTT
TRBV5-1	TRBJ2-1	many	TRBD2	CASSLRLAGGISSYNEQFF	TGCGCCAGCAGCCTGCGACTAGCGGGAGGGATCAGCTCCTACAATGAGCAGTTCTTC
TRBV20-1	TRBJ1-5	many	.	CSARPTIPDEAQHF	TGCAGTGCTAGACCGACGATTCCTGATGAGGCCCAGCATTTT
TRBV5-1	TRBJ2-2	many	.	CASSFSAGPNTGELFF	TGCGCCAGCAGCTTTTCGGCTGGCCCCAACACCGGGGAGCTGTTTTTT
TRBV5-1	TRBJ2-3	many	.	CASSLEVDTQYF	TGCGCCAGCAGCTTGGAGGTGGATACGCAGTATTTT
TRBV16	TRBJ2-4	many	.	CASSQSSKNIQYF	TGTGCCAGCAGCCAATCCTCCAAAAACATTCAGTACTTC
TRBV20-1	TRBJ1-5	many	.	CSARDSGNSQPQHF	TGCAGTGCCAGGGACTCGGGGAACAGTCAGCCCCAGCATTTT
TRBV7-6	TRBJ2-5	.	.	CANRTMETQYF	TGTGCCAACCGCACGATGGAGACCCAGTACTTC
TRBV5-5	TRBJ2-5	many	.	CASSLTGEEKTQYF	TGTGCCAGCAGCTTGACAGGGGAGGAAAAGACCCAGTACTTC
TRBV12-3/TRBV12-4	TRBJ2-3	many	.	CASSFILTDTDTQYF	TGTGCCAGCAGTTTCATCCTGACAGACACAGATACGCAGTATTTT
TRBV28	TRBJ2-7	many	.	CATRDRVDEQYF	TGTGCCACTAGGGATCGGGTCGACGAGCAGTACTTC
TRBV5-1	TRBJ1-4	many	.	CASSLAGLIPTNEKLFF	TGCGCCAGCAGCTTGGCTGGCCTTATCCCAACTAATGAAAAACTGTTTTTT
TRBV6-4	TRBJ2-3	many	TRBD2	CASSEGSGTADTQYF	TGTGCCAGCAGTGAAGGTAGCGGGACTGCAGATACGCAGTATTTT
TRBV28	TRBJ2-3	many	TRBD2	CASSSRGGGLDTQYF	TGTGCCAGCAGTTCCCGCGGGGGAGGCTTGGATACGCAGTATTTT
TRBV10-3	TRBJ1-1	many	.	CAIRAPGAKGWTEAFF	TGTGCCATCAGGGCCCCGGGAGCGAAAGGGTGGACTGAAGCTTTCTTT
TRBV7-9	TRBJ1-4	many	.	CASSLEDTPNEKLFF	TGTGCCAGCAGCTTAGAAGACACACCTAATGAAAAACTGTTTTTT
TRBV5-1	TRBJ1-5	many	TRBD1	CASSLGTGGRQPQHF	TGCGCCAGCAGCTTGGGGACAGGGGGCCGGCAGCCCCAGCATTTT
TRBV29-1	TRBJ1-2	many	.	CSVEQGTDGYTF	TGCAGCGTTGAACAGGGAACAGACGGCTACACCTTC
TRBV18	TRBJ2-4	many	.	CASSPSSNKDSLGNDIQYF	TGTGCCAGCTCACCGAGCTCAAACAAGGACAGCTTGGGGAACGACATTCAGTACTTC
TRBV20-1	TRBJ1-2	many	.	CSAISWGANYGYTF	TGCAGTGCTATATCATGGGGAGCTAACTATGGCTACACCTTC
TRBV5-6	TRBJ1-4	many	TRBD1	CASSLSFSTPDRMDEKLFF	TGTGCCAGCAGCTTGTCTTTTAGTACACCGGACAGGATGGATGAAAAACTGTTTTTT
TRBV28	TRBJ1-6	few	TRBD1	CASRPDREVRTLNF	TGTGCCAGCAGACCGGACAGGGAGGTTAGAACCCTCAACTTT
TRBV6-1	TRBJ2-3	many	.	CASGSSPLGTDTQYF	TGTGCCAGCGGATCTAGTCCTCTCGGCACAGATACGCAGTATTTT
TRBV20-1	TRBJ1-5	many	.	CSAGYRVSQHF	TGCAGTGCAGGCTACAGGGTTTCCCAGCATTTT
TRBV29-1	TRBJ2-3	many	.	CSVYRGGRDTQYF	TGCAGCGTTTACCGCGGGGGCCGGGATACGCAGTATTTT
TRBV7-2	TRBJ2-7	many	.	CASSLGSASYEQYF	TGTGCCAGCAGCTTAGGATCTGCTAGCTACGAGCAGTACTTC
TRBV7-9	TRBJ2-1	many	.	CASSRIRTQSSYNEQFF	TGTGCCAGCAGCCGCATACGGACACAGAGCTCCTACAATGAGCAGTTCTTC
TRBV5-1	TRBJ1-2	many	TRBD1	CASSPDRLNYGYTF	TGCGCCAGCAGCCCGGACAGGCTGAACTATGGCTACACCTTC
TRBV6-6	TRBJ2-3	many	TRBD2	CASSLAGGLGTDTQYF	TGTGCCAGCAGCCTAGCGGGGGGGCTGGGCACAGATACGCAGTATTTT
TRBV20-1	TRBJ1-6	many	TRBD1	CSAREGQGSSPLHF	TGCAGTGCTAGAGAGGGACAGGGTTCTTCACCCCTCCACTTT
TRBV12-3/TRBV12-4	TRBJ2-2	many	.	CASSSPRGAAGELFF	TGTGCCAGCAGTTCCCCCCGGGGAGCGGCCGGGGAGCTGTTTTTT
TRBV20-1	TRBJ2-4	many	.	CSARGQAKNIQYF	TGCAGTGCTAGAGGGCAAGCCAAAAACATTCAGTACTTC
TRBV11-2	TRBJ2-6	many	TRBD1	CASRETGGPGANVLTF	TGTGCCAGCAGGGAAACAGGGGGCCCTGGGGCCAACGTCCTGACTTTC
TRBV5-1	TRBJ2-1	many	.	CASSQTEGYNEQFF	TGCGCCAGCAGCCAAACGGAGGGGTACAATGAGCAGTTCTTC
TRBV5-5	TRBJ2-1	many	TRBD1	CASSPKDRGRDEQFF	TGTGCCAGCAGCCCGAAGGACAGGGGGCGTGATGAGCAGTTCTTC
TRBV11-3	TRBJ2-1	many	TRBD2	CASSPETSVYNEQFF	TGTGCCAGCAGCCCCGAGACTAGCGTCTACAATGAGCAGTTCTTC
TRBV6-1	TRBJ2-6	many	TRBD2	CASSLNPIAGTGANVLTF	TGTGCCAGCAGTCTCAATCCCATAGCGGGGACTGGGGCCAACGTCCTGACTTTC
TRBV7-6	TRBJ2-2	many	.	CASSPGTDTGELFF	TGTGCCAGCAGCCCCGGGACGGACACCGGGGAGCTGTTTTTT
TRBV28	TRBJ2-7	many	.	CASRKAPSYEQYF	TGTGCCAGCAGAAAGGCCCCCTCCTACGAGCAGTACTTC
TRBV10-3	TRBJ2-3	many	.	CAIGGSADTQYF	TGTGCCATCGGGGGGAGTGCAGATACGCAGTATTTT
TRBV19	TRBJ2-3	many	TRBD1	CASSLRQGPTDTQYF	TGTGCCAGTAGTCTCCGACAGGGACCCACAGATACGCAGTATTTT